One sample yielded the 28 T cell receptor beta chains listed below, sequenced in a study of regulatory T cells in long-lasting Graves disease. Arm-PCR of CDR3 regions and iRepertoire HTBI primers were used to build TCR beta libraries. TCRdb reanalysed the multiplex PCR reads using MiXCR and keeps one entry per CDR3 protein. This table has 450,000 to 600,000 distinct CDR3 sequences, about 16% appearing once. Regarding time point: newly diagnosed GD, antithyroid drugs for less than 3 months. The TCR library was prepared using RNA isolated from PBMCs. The same specimen was also included in a second study, on T cells in Graves' hyperthyroidism and ophthalmopathy.

Sequenced material: peripheral blood mononuclear cells (PBMCs), taken at new diagnosis, from a patient treated with antithyroid drugs. The source of these receptors is a man aged 40-50 years with Graves disease.

The table lists this clonotype with many counts. The CDR3 sequence: CAWRRSGSSRDTQYF. CDR3 sequence (DNA): TGTGCCTGGAGGCGGTCGGGGTCCTCGAGGGATACGCAGTATTTT. The chain carries TRBV30 and TRBJ2-3, with D perhaps TRBD2 (5 bases). V was pared by 3 bases and J by 6 bases, with 19 bases between. CDR3 length equals 15 residues. Germline CDR1 GTSNPN, CDR2 SVGIG (reference sequence).

This clonotype was recorded many times. The gene calls are TRBV30 and TRBJ1-1; possibly TRBD1 for D (6 bases). The CDR3 is 13 amino acids. Germline CDR1 reads GTSNPN; CDR2 reads SVGIG (reference sequence). With 4 bases removed from V and 2 bases from J, the gap between germline ends came to 11 bases. The CDR3 region has the DNA TGTGCCTGGACTGGACAGATAAACACTGAAGCTTTCTTT. It yields the protein CAWTGQINTEAFF.

The chain recombines TRBV7-8 with TRBJ1-1; a weak D match, TRBD1 (5 bases). Germline V gene data show CDR1 as SGHVS and CDR2 as FQNEAQ. Between the trimmed V and J ends, which lost 0 bases and 11 bases, there was a span of 10 bases. The CDR3 loop spans 12 amino acids. CDR3 residues: CASSLAQGAAFF. The CDR3 nucleotides read TGTGCCAGCAGCTTAGCGCAGGGTGCGGCTTTCTTT.

This clonotype was seen many times. The genes are TRBV20-1 and TRBJ2-1, with 10 bases lining up with TRBD1. CDR1 DFQATT and CDR2 SNEGSKA come from the germline V gene (reference sequence). Trimming took 6 bases from V and 4 from J; bases not matched to a gene: 3. This CDR3 has 13 residues. The DNA for the CDR3 is TGCAGTGCCCGACAGGGGGCTTACAATGAGCAGTTCTTC. Its protein is CSARQGAYNEQFF.

At least ten counts were recorded for this clonotype. The rearrangement joins TRBV2 to TRBJ2-1, with a tentative D call TRBD2 (5 bases). The V and J ends lost 6 bases and 6 bases respectively, with 18 bases between them. This CDR3 is 15 amino acids long. Germline V gives CDR1 SNHLY, CDR2 FYNNEI. The CDR3 DNA follows: TGTGCCAGCAGCGCAAACGGGGTGGGTCCCAATGAGCAGTTCTTC. This encodes CASSANGVGPNEQFF.

The J gene is TRBJ2-1, the V gene TRBV5-6; TRBD2 matches at 8 bases. Germline V gene sequence: CDR1 SGHDT, CDR2 YYEEEE. The trim removed 4 bases at V and 2 bases at J, leaving 11 bases unmatched. This CDR3 is 17 amino acids long. The CDR3 sequence: CASSPLVVAGPYNEQFF. CDR3 bases: TGTGCCAGCAGCCCCCTCGTGGTAGCGGGACCCTACAATGAGCAGTTCTTC.

This clonotype was observed at least ten times. The chain combines TRBV10-3 with TRBJ2-7; 8 bases align to TRBD2. This CDR3 is built from 13 residues. Germline CDR1 is ENHRY and CDR2 is SYGVKD. V trimming: 7 bases; J trimming: 6 bases; junction bases outside the gene matches: 8. DNA for the CDR3: TGTGCCATCACCGGACTAGCTGGGGGCGAGCAGTACTTC. It codes for CAITGLAGGEQYF.

This chain connects TRBV6-1 to TRBJ2-3; 8 nucleotides match TRBD1. Unmatched junction bases numbered 5, after V lost 5 bases and J lost 4 bases. This CDR3 is 14 amino acids long. CDR1 is MNHNS and CDR2 is SASEGT in the germline V gene. CDR3 in DNA: TGTGCCAGCAGTCAGACAGGGGATTCAGATACGCAGTATTTT. Amino acid sequence: CASSQTGDSDTQYF.

There are many counts of this clonotype. The chain couples TRBV20-1 to TRBJ2-4, with D possibly TRBD1 on 6 matching bases. The V and J ends lost 3 bases and 1 base respectively, with 10 bases between them. Germline V CDR1 and CDR2: DFQATT, SNEGSKA (reference sequence). The CDR3 length is 14 residues. In nucleotides, the CDR3 is TGCAGTGCTAGTCTGGGGGCGGCCAAAAACATTCAGTACTTC. It is translated as CSASLGAAKNIQYF.

This clonotype was detected many times. The chain is built from TRBV11-2 and TRBJ2-1, with 8 bases aligning to TRBD1. Germline CDR1 reads SGHAT; CDR2 reads FQNNGV. The V gene end was trimmed by 4 bases and the J gene end by 8 bases; junction bases not matched to a gene: 10. The CDR3 has 15 residues. CDR3 nucleotides: TGTGCCAGCAGCTCTCCCCCGGACAGGGTATATGAGCAGTTCTTC. The encoded protein is CASSSPPDRVYEQFF.

Turning to this clonotype: This may be a read error, as it is one base from a much larger clone. This chain links TRBV5-1 with TRBJ1-2; D is ambiguous. The germline CDR1 and CDR2 sequences are SGHRS and YFSETQ. The CDR3 runs 14 residues. Trimming removed 4 bases at V and 3 bases at J, with 13 bases between. The CDR3 bases are TGCGCCAGCAGCGCGGACGCCGAGTACTATGGCTACACCTTC. Translated, it gives CASSADAEYYGYTF.

The CDR3 loop reads CASSATLAVETQYF. CDR3 DNA: TGTGCCAGCTCAGCAACACTAGCTGTCGAGACCCAGTACTTC. The genes are TRBV18 and TRBJ2-5; D perhaps matches TRBD2 (6 bases). CDR3 length equals 14 residues. CDR1 and CDR2 from the germline V gene are KGHSH and LQKENI. Trimming removed 5 bases at V and 5 bases at J, with 15 bases between.

This clonotype appeared a few times. The chain uses TRBV6-2 or TRBV6-3 and TRBJ1-2, with D possibly being TRBD1 (5 bases). CDR1 is MNHEY, CDR2 SVGEGT, per germline. The CDR3 runs to 12 residues. V gave up 8 bases and J gave up 7 bases, with 14 bases separating them. The chain's CDR3 is CASRGGEIGYTF. The CDR3 region has the DNA TGTGCCAGCCGGGGGGGAGAAATTGGCTACACCTTC.

This clonotype has only a few counts. J is TRBJ2-1 and V is TRBV5-6; TRBD2 is a possible D gene (5 bases). Per germline, CDR1 SGHDT and CDR2 YYEEEE. There are 16 residues in the CDR3. Trimming pared 4 bases from V and 0 bases from J, leaving 14 bases between. The CDR3, as DNA: TGTGCCAGCAGCCACCCAGGACTGAGCTCCTACAATGAGCAGTTCTTC. It specifies CASSHPGLSSYNEQFF.

The table lists this clonotype with many counts. This chain uses TRBV3-1 with TRBJ1-5; 7 positions match TRBD1. The trim removed 1 base at V and 6 bases at J, leaving 6 bases unmatched. Germline V gives CDR1 LGHDT, CDR2 YNNKEL (reference sequence). There are 15 residues in the CDR3. CDR3 DNA sequence: TGTGCCAGCAGCCAAGGAGACAGGGATCGTCAGCCCCAGCATTTT. It yields the protein CASSQGDRDRQPQHF.

This clonotype occurred many times. The rearrangement links TRBV6-1 to TRBJ2-4; perhaps TRBD2 as D (6 bases). The V gene lost 7 bases and the J gene lost 4 bases, with 14 bases spanning the gap. Looked up from germline, CDR1 is MNHNS and CDR2 is SASEGT. CDR3 size: 14 residues. Written as DNA, the CDR3 is TGTGCCAGCATTGGGGGGTGGAGGAAAAACATTCAGTACTTC. This codes for CASIGGWRKNIQYF.

This clonotype was detected once. The rearrangement uses TRBV7-2 and TRBJ2-2; 14 bases fit TRBD2. Germline V gene lookup returns CDR1 SGHTA and CDR2 FQGNSA. The CDR3 has 18 residues. Trimming took 1 base from V and 4 from J; bases not matched to a gene: 5. The CDR3 bases are TGTGCCAGCAGCTTAGGAGGGACTAGCGGGAGTCGCACCGGGGAGCTGTTTTTT. This sequence encodes CASSLGGTSGSRTGELFF.

This clonotype was observed at least ten times. This chain's CDR3 is CAWSALAGGAGIQYF. As DNA, the CDR3 is TGTGCCTGGAGTGCCCTAGCGGGAGGTGCAGGCATTCAGTACTTC. The chain joins TRBV30 to TRBJ2-4; 11 bases agree with TRBD2. The J segment lost 9 bases and the V segment lost 1 base, leaving 8 bases of the junction unmatched. Germline loops: CDR1 GTSNPN, CDR2 SVGIG (reference sequence). This CDR3 spans 15 amino acids.

The chain joins TRBV3-1 to TRBJ2-5, with TRBD1 identical over 7 bases. The germline gives CDR1 LGHDT, CDR2 YNNKEL (reference sequence). The CDR3 sequence is 17 residues long. Unmatched junction bases numbered 13, after V lost 5 bases and J lost 1 base. This chain's CDR3 is CASSTTFDRARQETQYF. The CDR3 DNA reads as TGTGCCAGCAGCACCACCTTCGACAGGGCCCGCCAAGAGACCCAGTACTTC.

This clonotype was counted a few times. This sequence may be a read error, since a much larger clone differs from it by one base. The chain uses TRBV20-1 and TRBJ2-7; 9 bases match TRBD2. This CDR3 has 16 residues. Germline-derived CDR1 and CDR2 are DFQATT and SNEGSKA (reference sequence). V trimming: 7 bases; J trimming: 4 bases; junction bases outside the gene matches: 17. The CDR3, as DNA: TGCAGTGTCCAGTCTCCCTTAGGTAGCGGGGGTTACGAGCAGTACTTC. It specifies CSVQSPLGSGGYEQYF.

Ten or more counts support this clonotype. This rearrangement joins TRBV6-2 or TRBV6-3 to TRBJ1-1; 7 nucleotides match TRBD1. Germline V gene lookup returns CDR1 MNHEY and CDR2 SVGEGT. V lost 4 bases, J lost 12 bases, and 14 bases stayed unmatched. CDR3 size: 14 residues. The CDR3 loop reads CASSSLFRDSETFF. DNA for the CDR3: TGTGCCAGCAGTTCTCTCTTCCGGGACAGCGAGACTTTCTTT.

This clonotype was observed a few times. The chain carries TRBV7-9 and TRBJ2-7; no clear D. The germline V and J ends were trimmed by 2 bases and 1 base, with 9 bases remaining between them. The CDR3 consists of 14 residues. Germline assignment: CDR1 SEHNR and CDR2 FQNEAQ (reference sequence). The CDR3 DNA sequence: TGTGCCAGCAGCTTATCCGAGAGGTCCTACGAGCAGTACTTC. This encodes CASSLSERSYEQYF.

The chain carries TRBV12-3 or TRBV12-4 and TRBJ2-7; TRBD1 might be the D (6 bases). The CDR3 spans 14 residues. Trimming removed 6 bases at V and 0 bases at J, with 12 bases between. The CDR3 here is CASRLTGHSYEQYF. For the CDR3, the DNA is TGTGCCAGCAGGCTGACAGGCCACTCCTACGAGCAGTACTTC.

This clonotype was detected many times. V and J are TRBV11-2 and TRBJ2-5; TRBD2 might be the D (5 bases). V lost 1 base and J 8 bases, leaving 17 bases between the germline ends. This CDR3 has 15 residues. Germline-derived CDR1 and CDR2 are SGHAT and FQNNGV. CDR3 sequence: CASSLAPSSIGTQYF. For the CDR3, the DNA is TGTGCCAGCAGCTTAGCCCCTAGCAGTATTGGAACCCAGTACTTC.

This clonotype has a handful of counts. The chain carries TRBV6-2 or TRBV6-3 and TRBJ1-6, with no clear D. Trimming took off 7 bases at V and 0 bases at J, with 13 bases between the two ends. Germline assignment: CDR1 MNHEY and CDR2 SVGEGT. The CDR3 sequence is 16 residues long. CDR3 bases: TGTGCCAGCACATTAGATCAGAGCTCCTATAATTCACCCCTCCACTTT. Protein: CASTLDQSSYNSPLHF.

This clonotype has at least ten counts. The J gene is TRBJ2-1, the V gene TRBV9; weak D call: TRBD2 (6 bases). The length of the CDR3 is 15 residues. V was pared by 4 bases and J by 4 bases, with 15 bases between. Germline CDR1 and CDR2: SGDLS and YYNGEE. In nucleotides, the CDR3 is TGTGCCAGCAGCCTTTGGGGACTTTTTTACAATGAGCAGTTCTTC. Translation: CASSLWGLFYNEQFF.

In its sample, this clonotype was seen many times. The chain carries TRBV7-2 and TRBJ2-3; the D gene is possibly TRBD2 (7 bases). The CDR3 has 17 residues. Germline V gene data show CDR1 as SGHTA and CDR2 as FQGNSA. Trimming cost V 4 bases and J 0 bases, with 17 bases left between them. The DNA for the CDR3 is TGTGCCAGCAGCTCAACCGAAGGGGGGGCAAGCACAGATACGCAGTATTTT. As protein: CASSSTEGGASTDTQYF.

The table lists this clonotype with many counts. The rearrangement links TRBV29-1 to TRBJ2-5; the D gene is possibly TRBD1 (7 bases). The CDR3 runs to 13 residues. Trimming left V 7 bases short and J 2 bases short, with 14 bases between. Germline CDR1 reads SQVTM; CDR2 reads ANQGSEA. The CDR3 region is CSAAGTVQETQYF. DNA of the CDR3: TGCAGCGCCGCGGGGACAGTACAAGAGACCCAGTACTTC.